Each of the 21 T cell receptor beta chains below was sequenced from the same sample in a study of Graves' ophthalmopathy and Graves' hyperthyroidism (dated by TCRdb to between 2017 and 2018). Reads for this sample came from an Illumina HiSeq 2000. TCR beta CDR3 regions were amplified from RNA transcripts for repertoire sequencing. The first round was an RT-PCR using HTBI primers with the Qiagen OneStep RT-PCR kit, and this first round was followed by a second-round multiplex PCR, then size selection and purification. The public reads were run again by TCRdb, first through fastp at Q25 and then through MiXCR, and only productive beta chains were kept. Entries that share a CDR3 protein sequence are merged under the most common genes and DNA. The sample data list some 750,000 distinct CDR3 sequences, and around 40% of these were observed just once. The ten most abundant clones make up about 40% of the sample.

The source material was peripheral blood. The source of these receptors is an adult man with Graves' ophthalmopathy.

At least ten counts were recorded for this clonotype. The DNA for the CDR3 is TGTGCCACCAGCAGGAGGGACAAGCTAGCTAATCAGCCCCAGCATTTT. This sequence encodes CATSRRDKLANQPQHF. V gene TRBV15 combines with J gene TRBJ1-5, with D perhaps matching TRBD1 (6 bases). V lost 3 bases, J lost 4 bases, and 16 bases lay in between. Germline V gene sequence: CDR1 LNHNV, CDR2 YYDKDF (reference sequence). This CDR3 comprises 16 residues.

This chain connects TRBV7-6 to TRBJ2-7; 12 bases line up with TRBD1. V lost 7 bases to trimming and J lost 5 bases; unmatched junction nucleotides: 12. Germline V gene lookup returns CDR1 SGHVS and CDR2 FNYEAQ. This CDR3 comprises 16 residues. CDR3 amino acids: CASTEIGDRGPHEQYF. The CDR3 region has the DNA TGTGCCAGCACCGAAATTGGGGACAGGGGGCCCCACGAGCAGTACTTC.

This clonotype was counted many times. J is TRBJ2-2 and V is TRBV7-3, with D tentatively TRBD1 (8 bases). With 5 bases removed from V and 7 bases from J, the gap between germline ends came to 14 bases. The germline V gene has CDR1 SGHTA and CDR2 FQGTGA. CDR3 length equals 14 residues. The CDR3 sequence is CASSKDREGGELFF. In nucleotides, the CDR3 is TGTGCCAGCAGCAAGGACAGGGAGGGCGGGGAGCTGTTTTTT.

This chain links TRBV25-1 with TRBJ1-2, with D possibly being TRBD1 (5 bases). V dropped 6 bases and J dropped 0 bases, with 11 bases sitting between them. Looked up from germline, CDR1 is MGHDK and CDR2 is SYGVNS. The CDR3 consists of 14 residues. Here the CDR3 reads CASSQWGANYGYTF. Here the CDR3 DNA reads TGTGCCAGCAGCCAATGGGGGGCTAACTATGGCTACACCTTC.

J is TRBJ1-4 and V is TRBV4-1, with a weak D call TRBD1 (5 bases). The CDR3 extends over 15 amino acids. V was pared by 1 base and J by 11 bases, with 17 bases between. Per the germline V gene, CDR1 is MGHRA and CDR2 is YSYEKL. The CDR3 DNA sequence: TGCGCCAGCAGCCAAGTCGTCGATGGGGGGTGGAAACTGTTTTTT. The encoded protein is CASSQVVDGGWKLFF.

The gene calls are TRBV10-3 and TRBJ2-5, with unresolved D. CDR1 and CDR2 from the germline V gene are ENHRY and SYGVKD. The ends were cut back, 4 bases at V and 1 base at J, with 13 bases in the middle. This CDR3 contains 15 residues. The CDR3 loop is CAISAGPAIQETQYF. The CDR3 nucleotides are TGTGCCATCAGTGCTGGACCGGCAATCCAAGAGACCCAGTACTTC.

This clonotype came up many times. This sequence joins TRBV24-1 and TRBJ2-5, with D perhaps matching TRBD1 or TRBD2 (5 bases each). Germline CDR1 is KGHDR and CDR2 is SFDVKD. There are 17 residues in the CDR3. V was shortened by 4 bases and J by 2 bases, with 19 bases between the two germline ends. The CDR3 nucleotides read TGTGCCACCAGTGAAAAGGGACCGAACTCCGTACAAGAGACCCAGTACTTC. This gives the protein CATSEKGPNSVQETQYF.

The rearrangement joins TRBV19 to TRBJ2-2; 14 bases match TRBD2. CDR1 and CDR2 (germline): LNHDA, SQIVND (reference sequence). The CDR3 contains 17 residues. V lost 4 bases and J lost 1; bases outside the gene matches: 2. The CDR3 sequence: CASSRGLAGVNTGELFF. The CDR3 nucleotides are TGTGCCAGTAGTAGGGGACTAGCGGGAGTGAACACCGGGGAGCTGTTTTTT.

In this sample, this clonotype turned up a few times. This chain joins TRBV20-1 and TRBJ2-7, with 9 bases fitting TRBD2. V lost 6 bases to trimming and J lost 3 bases; unmatched junction nucleotides: 6. The germline V gene encodes CDR1 DFQATT and CDR2 SNEGSKA (reference sequence). The CDR3 sequence is 13 residues long. This chain's CDR3 is CSAVQAGGYEQYF. CDR3 nucleotide sequence: TGCAGTGCGGTACAAGCGGGGGGCTACGAGCAGTACTTC.

Details on this clonotype: The junction and the germline gene differ at one end; a read error may be behind it. The chain links TRBV9 to TRBJ1-1; D not resolved. The CDR3 loop spans 13 amino acids. Per the germline V gene, CDR1 is SGDLS and CDR2 is YYNGEE. In nucleotides, the CDR3 is TGTGCCAGCGGCGTCAAGGGGAACACTGAAGCTTTCTTT. Its protein product is CASGVKGNTEAFF.

The chain joins TRBV20-1 to TRBJ1-1; 7 positions match TRBD1. From germline, CDR1 is DFQATT and CDR2 SNEGSKA (reference sequence). The CDR3 covers 13 residues. V trimming: 5 bases; J trimming: 3 bases; junction bases outside the gene matches: 6. The CDR3 bases are TGCAGTGCTGGAAAGGGACAGTACACTGAAGCTTTCTTT. As protein: CSAGKGQYTEAFF.

This chain connects TRBV12-3 or TRBV12-4 to TRBJ1-2; 7 bases map to TRBD1. J lost 6 bases, V lost 5 bases, and 18 bases had no gene match. The CDR3 contains 17 residues. The CDR3 region has the DNA TGTGCCAGCAGTCAACGGGGACAGCCGTTGAAGGGAGATGGCTACACCTTC. Encoded protein: CASSQRGQPLKGDGYTF.

This clonotype has a handful of counts. The rearrangement joins TRBV10-2 to TRBJ1-5, with D possibly TRBD1 on 6 matching bases. Trimming shortened V by 0 bases and J by 6 bases, and 12 bases separated the two germline ends. The CDR3 is made up of 15 amino acids. Germline CDR1 and CDR2: WSHSY and SAAADI. The CDR3 loop is CASSESGTQLQPQHF. For the CDR3, the DNA is TGCGCCAGCAGTGAGTCAGGGACACAACTTCAGCCCCAGCATTTT.

This clonotype occurred many times. The rearrangement links TRBV19 to TRBJ1-2; D perhaps matches TRBD1 (6 bases). From germline, CDR1 is LNHDA and CDR2 SQIVND (reference sequence). This CDR3 region has 13 residues. V dropped 8 bases and J dropped 5 bases, with 15 bases sitting between them. This chain's CDR3 is CASRHYREYGYTF. CDR3 DNA sequence: TGTGCCAGTCGGCATTACAGGGAGTATGGCTACACCTTC.

This clonotype was counted between two and nine times. The chain carries TRBV6-5 and TRBJ2-2; the D call may be TRBD1 or TRBD2 (5 bases each). CDR3 length: 15 residues. V lost 6 bases to trimming and J lost 2 bases, with 13 bases between them. From germline, CDR1 is MNHEY and CDR2 SVGAGI. In DNA form, the CDR3 reads TGTGCCAGCAGCCCTTTGGGGGTAAACACCGGGGAGCTGTTTTTT. Protein sequence: CASSPLGVNTGELFF.

The chain is built from TRBV7-9 and TRBJ1-2, with a possible D match to TRBD1 (5 bases). Trimming took 5 bases from V and 7 from J, leaving 14 bases between them. The CDR3 consists of 13 residues. CDR1 and CDR2 from the germline V gene are SEHNR and FQNEAQ (reference sequence). The DNA for the CDR3 is TGTGCCAGCAGCCTCGGCAGGGCGGTTGGCTACACCTTC. It yields the protein CASSLGRAVGYTF.

The chain uses TRBV5-8 and TRBJ2-5; D ambiguous. CDR1 and CDR2 (germline): SGHTS, YDEGEE. The CDR3 runs to 15 residues. The ends were cut back, 0 bases at V and 1 base at J, with 10 bases in the middle. This CDR3 reads CASSLAETLQETQYF. CDR3 coding DNA: TGTGCCAGCAGCTTGGCGGAGACCCTCCAAGAGACCCAGTACTTC.

The rearrangement joins TRBV29-1 to TRBJ1-1; TRBD1 is a possible D gene (6 bases). This CDR3 spans 12 amino acids. CDR1 is SQVTM, CDR2 ANQGSEA, per germline. The CDR3 bases are TGCAGTAGGGGGGGGGTATCCACTGAAGCTTTCTTT. Translated: CSRGGVSTEAFF.

The chain recombines TRBV4-3 with TRBJ1-6, with 7 bases aligning to TRBD1. CDR1 is LGHNA and CDR2 is YSLEER in the germline V gene. This CDR3 spans 14 amino acids. V lost 0 bases and J lost 7; bases outside the gene matches: 0. The CDR3 DNA is TGCGCCAGCAGCCAAGAACAGGGGAATTCACCCCTCCACTTT. This gives the protein CASSQEQGNSPLHF.

The chain employs TRBV7-2 and TRBJ2-7, with no clear D. Trimming took 1 base from V and 3 from J, leaving 16 bases between them. CDR3 size: 16 residues. The germline gives CDR1 SGHTA, CDR2 FQGNSA. The CDR3 loop is CASSLGPRGWGYEQYF. Written as DNA, the CDR3 is TGTGCCAGCAGCTTAGGCCCCCGCGGATGGGGCTACGAGCAGTACTTC.

Here the CDR3 reads CSARGGSNYGYTF. In nucleotides, the CDR3 is TGCAGTGCTAGAGGGGGGAGTAACTATGGCTACACCTTC. This chain joins TRBV20-1 and TRBJ1-2; the D gene is possibly TRBD1 (5 bases). The length of the CDR3 is 13 residues. Germline V gives CDR1 DFQATT, CDR2 SNEGSKA (reference sequence). Trimming stripped 1 base from V and 1 base from J, with 7 bases between.